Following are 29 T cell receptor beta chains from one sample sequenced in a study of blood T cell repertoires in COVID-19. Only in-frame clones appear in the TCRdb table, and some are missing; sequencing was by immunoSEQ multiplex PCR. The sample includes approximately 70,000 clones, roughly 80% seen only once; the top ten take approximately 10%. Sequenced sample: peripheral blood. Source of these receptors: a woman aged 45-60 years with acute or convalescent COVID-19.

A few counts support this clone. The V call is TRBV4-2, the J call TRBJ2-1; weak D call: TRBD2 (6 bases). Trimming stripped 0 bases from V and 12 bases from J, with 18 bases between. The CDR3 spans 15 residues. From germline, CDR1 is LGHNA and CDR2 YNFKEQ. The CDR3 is CASSQEDGGAGRQFF. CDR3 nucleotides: TGTGCCAGCAGCCAAGAGGACGGCGGGGCGGGAAGGCAGTTCTTC.

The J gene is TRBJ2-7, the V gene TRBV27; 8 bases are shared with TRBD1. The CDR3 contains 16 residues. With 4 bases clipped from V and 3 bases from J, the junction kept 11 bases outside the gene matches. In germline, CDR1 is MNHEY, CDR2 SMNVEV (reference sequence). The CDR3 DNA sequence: TGTGCCAGCAGTTACTCATTCGGACAGGGAGACTACGAGCAGTACTTC. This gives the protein CASSYSFGQGDYEQYF.

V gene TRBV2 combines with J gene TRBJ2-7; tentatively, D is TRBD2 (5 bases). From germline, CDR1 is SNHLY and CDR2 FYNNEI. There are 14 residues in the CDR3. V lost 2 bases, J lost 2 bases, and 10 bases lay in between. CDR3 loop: CASSELASAYEQYF. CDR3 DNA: TGTGCCAGCAGTGAATTAGCGAGCGCCTACGAGCAGTACTTC.

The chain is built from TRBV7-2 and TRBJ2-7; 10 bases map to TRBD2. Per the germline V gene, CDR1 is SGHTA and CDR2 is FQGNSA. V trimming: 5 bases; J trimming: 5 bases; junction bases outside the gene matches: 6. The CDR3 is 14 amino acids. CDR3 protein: CASSPGLAGDEQYF. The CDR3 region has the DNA TGTGCCAGCAGCCCCGGGCTAGCGGGAGACGAGCAGTACTTC.

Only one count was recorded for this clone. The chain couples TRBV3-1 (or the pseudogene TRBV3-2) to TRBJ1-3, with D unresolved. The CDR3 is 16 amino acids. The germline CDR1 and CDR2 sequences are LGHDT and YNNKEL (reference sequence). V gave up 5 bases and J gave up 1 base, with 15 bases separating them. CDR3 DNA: TGTGCCAGCAGCTCGTTCGTCGGAGGATCTGGAAACACCATATATTTT. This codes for CASSSFVGGSGNTIYF.

CDR3 in DNA: TGTGCCTGCTCCGACAGAAATCAAGAGACCCAGTACTTC. It is translated as CACSDRNQETQYF. This chain joins TRBV30 and TRBJ2-5; perhaps TRBD1 as D (5 bases). V shed 6 bases and J shed 2 bases, with 13 bases lying between them. Germline lookup yields CDR1 GTSNPN and CDR2 SVGIG (reference sequence). The CDR3 runs 13 residues.

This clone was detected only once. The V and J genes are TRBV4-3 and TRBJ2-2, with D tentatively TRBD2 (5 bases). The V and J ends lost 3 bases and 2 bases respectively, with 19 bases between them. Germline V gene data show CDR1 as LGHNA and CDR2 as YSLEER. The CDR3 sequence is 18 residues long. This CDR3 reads CASSQEVRTPINTGELFF. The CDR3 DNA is TGCGCCAGCAGCCAGGAGGTCAGGACTCCTATAAACACCGGGGAGCTGTTTTTT.

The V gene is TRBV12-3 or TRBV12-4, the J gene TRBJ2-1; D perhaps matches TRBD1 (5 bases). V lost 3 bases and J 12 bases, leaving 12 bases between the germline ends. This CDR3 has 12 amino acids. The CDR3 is CASSFSTATQFF. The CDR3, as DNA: TGTGCCAGCAGTTTCTCGACAGCGACGCAGTTCTTC.

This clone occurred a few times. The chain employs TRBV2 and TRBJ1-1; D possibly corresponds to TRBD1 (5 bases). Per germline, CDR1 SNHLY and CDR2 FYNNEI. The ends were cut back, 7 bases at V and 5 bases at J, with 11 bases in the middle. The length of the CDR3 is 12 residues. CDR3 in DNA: TGTGCCAGCACCTCGGGGGGGACTGAAGCTTTCTTT. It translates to CASTSGGTEAFF.

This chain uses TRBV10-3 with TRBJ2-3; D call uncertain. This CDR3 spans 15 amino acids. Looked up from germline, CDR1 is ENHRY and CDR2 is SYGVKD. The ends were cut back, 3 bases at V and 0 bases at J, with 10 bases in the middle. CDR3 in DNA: TGTGCCATCAGTGAATTTGAGGCCAGCACAGATACGCAGTATTTT. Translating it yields CAISEFEASTDTQYF.

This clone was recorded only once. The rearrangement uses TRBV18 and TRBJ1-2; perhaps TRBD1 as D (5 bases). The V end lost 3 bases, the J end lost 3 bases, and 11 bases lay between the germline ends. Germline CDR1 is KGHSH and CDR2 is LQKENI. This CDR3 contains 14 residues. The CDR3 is CASSPQGIDYGYTF. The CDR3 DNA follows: TGTGCCAGCTCACCGCAGGGAATTGACTATGGCTACACCTTC.

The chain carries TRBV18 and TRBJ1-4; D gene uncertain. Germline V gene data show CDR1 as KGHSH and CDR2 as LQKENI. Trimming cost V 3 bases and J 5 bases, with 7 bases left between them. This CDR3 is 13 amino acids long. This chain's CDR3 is CASSPARNEKLFF. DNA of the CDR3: TGTGCCAGCTCACCGGCACGAAATGAAAAACTGTTTTTT.

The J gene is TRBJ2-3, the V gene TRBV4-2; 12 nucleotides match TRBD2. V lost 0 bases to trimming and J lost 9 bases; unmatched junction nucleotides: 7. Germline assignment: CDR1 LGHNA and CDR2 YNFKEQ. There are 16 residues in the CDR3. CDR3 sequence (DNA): TGTGCCAGCAGCCAAGAACTAGCGGGAGGATTTCGGACGCAGTATTTT. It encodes CASSQELAGGFRTQYF.

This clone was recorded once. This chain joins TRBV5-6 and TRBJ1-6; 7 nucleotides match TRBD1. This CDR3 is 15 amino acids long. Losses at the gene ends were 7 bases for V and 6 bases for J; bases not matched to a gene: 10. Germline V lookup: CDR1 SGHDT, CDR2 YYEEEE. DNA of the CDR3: TGTGCCAGCTCTGGGATGGGACAGATTAATTCACCCCTCCACTTT. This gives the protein CASSGMGQINSPLHF.

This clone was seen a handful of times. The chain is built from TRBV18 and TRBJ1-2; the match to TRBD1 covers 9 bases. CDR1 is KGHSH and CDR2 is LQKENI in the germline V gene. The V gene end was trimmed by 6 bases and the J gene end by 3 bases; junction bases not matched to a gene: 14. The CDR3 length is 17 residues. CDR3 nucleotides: TGTGCCAGCTCGTATGGGGGGCCGGGACAGGGCGACTATGGCTACACCTTC. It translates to CASSYGGPGQGDYGYTF.

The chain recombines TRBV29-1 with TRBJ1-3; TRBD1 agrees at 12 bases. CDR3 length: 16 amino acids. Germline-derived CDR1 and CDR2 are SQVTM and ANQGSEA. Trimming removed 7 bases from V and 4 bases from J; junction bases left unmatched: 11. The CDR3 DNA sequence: TGCAGCGGTACAACCGGGACAGGGGGCGCGGGAAACACCATATATTTT. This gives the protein CSGTTGTGGAGNTIYF.

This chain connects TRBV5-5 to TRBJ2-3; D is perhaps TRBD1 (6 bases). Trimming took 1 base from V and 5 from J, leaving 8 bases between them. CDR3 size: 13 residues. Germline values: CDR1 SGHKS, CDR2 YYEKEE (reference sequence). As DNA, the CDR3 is TGTGCCAGCAGCTTGACAGGGCTAGATACGCAGTATTTT. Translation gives CASSLTGLDTQYF.

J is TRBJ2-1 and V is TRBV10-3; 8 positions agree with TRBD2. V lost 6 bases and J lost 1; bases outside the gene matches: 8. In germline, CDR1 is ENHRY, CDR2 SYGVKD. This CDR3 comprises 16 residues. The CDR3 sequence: CAIRGISGTSYNEQFF. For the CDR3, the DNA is TGTGCCATCAGAGGAATTAGCGGGACGTCCTACAATGAGCAGTTCTTC.

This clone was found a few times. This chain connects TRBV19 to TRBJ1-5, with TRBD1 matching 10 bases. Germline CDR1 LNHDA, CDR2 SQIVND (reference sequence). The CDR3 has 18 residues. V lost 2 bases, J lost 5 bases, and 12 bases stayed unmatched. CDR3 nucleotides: TGTGCCAGTAGTATAAGGAAGCTAGGGACAGGGGCCTATCAGCCCCAGCATTTT. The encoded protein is CASSIRKLGTGAYQPQHF.

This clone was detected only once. CDR3 residues: CASSSLQGNTEAFF. The CDR3 DNA follows: TGCGCCAGCAGCTCTTTACAGGGGAACACTGAAGCTTTCTTT. The rearrangement joins TRBV5-1 to TRBJ1-1; D might be TRBD1 (6 bases). Trimming took off 3 bases at V and 1 base at J, with 10 bases between the two ends. CDR3 length equals 14 residues. Germline loops: CDR1 SGHRS, CDR2 YFSETQ.

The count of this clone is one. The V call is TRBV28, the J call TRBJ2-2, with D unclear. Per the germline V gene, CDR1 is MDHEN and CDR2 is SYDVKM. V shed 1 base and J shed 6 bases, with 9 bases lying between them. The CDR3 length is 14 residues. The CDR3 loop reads CASSLYGTAGELFF. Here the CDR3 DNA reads TGTGCCAGCAGTTTATATGGAACAGCCGGGGAGCTGTTTTTT.

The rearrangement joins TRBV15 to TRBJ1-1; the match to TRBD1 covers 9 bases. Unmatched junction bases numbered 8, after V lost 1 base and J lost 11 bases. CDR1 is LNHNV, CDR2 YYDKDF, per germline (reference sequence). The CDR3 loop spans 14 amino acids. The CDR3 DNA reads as TGTGCCACCAGCAGAGGGGGGACAGGGAGAATCGCTTTCTTT. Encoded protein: CATSRGGTGRIAFF.

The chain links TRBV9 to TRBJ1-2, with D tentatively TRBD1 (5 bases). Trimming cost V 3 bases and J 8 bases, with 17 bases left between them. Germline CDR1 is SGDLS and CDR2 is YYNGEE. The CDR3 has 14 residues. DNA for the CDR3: TGTGCCAGCAGCGGCTCTGGGGCCGCCCAAGGCTACACCTTC. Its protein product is CASSGSGAAQGYTF.

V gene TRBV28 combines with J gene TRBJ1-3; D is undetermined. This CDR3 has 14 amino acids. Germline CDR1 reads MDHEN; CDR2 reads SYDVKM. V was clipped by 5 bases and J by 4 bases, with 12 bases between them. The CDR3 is CASSQWAPGNTIYF. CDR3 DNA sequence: TGTGCCAGCAGTCAGTGGGCCCCGGGAAACACCATATATTTT.

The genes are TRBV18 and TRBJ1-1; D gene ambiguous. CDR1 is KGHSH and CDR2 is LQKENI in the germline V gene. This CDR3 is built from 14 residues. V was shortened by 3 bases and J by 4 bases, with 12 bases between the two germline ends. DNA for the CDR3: TGTGCCAGCTCACCTAACGGGGTAGGCACTGAAGCTTTCTTT. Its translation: CASSPNGVGTEAFF. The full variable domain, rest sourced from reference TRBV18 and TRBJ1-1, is NAGVMQNPRHLVRRRGQEARLRCSPMKGHSHVYWYRQLPEEGLKFMVYLQKENIIDESGMPKERFSAEFPKEGPSILRIQQVVRGDSAAYFCASSPNGVGTEAFFGQGTRLTVV.

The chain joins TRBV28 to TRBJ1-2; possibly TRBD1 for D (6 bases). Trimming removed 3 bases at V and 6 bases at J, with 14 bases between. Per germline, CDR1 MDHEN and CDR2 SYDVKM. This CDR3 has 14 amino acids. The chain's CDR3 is CASSLPGTPNGYTF. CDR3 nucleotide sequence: TGTGCCAGCAGTTTGCCCGGGACACCTAATGGCTACACCTTC.

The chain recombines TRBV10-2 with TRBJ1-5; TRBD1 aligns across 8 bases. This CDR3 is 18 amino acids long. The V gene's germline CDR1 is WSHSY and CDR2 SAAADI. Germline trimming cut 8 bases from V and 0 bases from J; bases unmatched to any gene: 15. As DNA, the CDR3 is TGCGCCAGCGCTGGGGGAACAGGGGGGATATATAGCAATCAGCCCCAGCATTTT. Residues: CASAGGTGGIYSNQPQHF.

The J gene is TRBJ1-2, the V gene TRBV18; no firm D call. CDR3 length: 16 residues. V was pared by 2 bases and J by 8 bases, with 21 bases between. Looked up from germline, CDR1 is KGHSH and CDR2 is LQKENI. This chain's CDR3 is CASSPYVEVGEEGYTF. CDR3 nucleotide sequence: TGTGCCAGCTCACCATACGTGGAGGTCGGGGAAGAAGGCTACACCTTC.

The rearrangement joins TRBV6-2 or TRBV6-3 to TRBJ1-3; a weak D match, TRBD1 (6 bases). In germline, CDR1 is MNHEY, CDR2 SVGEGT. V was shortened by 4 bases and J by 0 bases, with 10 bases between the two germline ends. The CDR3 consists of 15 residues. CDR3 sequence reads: CASSFTTGSGNTIYF. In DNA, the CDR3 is TGTGCCAGCAGTTTCACGACAGGCTCTGGAAACACCATATATTTT.